This entry concerns a single T cell receptor (beta chain). What it recognizes is unknown. This entry belongs to a study of OX40 agonist ivuxolimab in advanced cancers. Study-wide points: Expanded clones tended on average to be more numerous among CD8+ T cells than CD4+.

CDR3 length: 14 residues. Trimming removed 5 bases from V and 0 bases from J, with 10 bases in between. CDR1 MDHEN and CDR2 SYDVKM come from the germline V gene. The protocol was immunoSEQ multiplex PCR, while the TCRdb copy is restricted to in-frame clones and leaves out a portion. In the table there are about 100,000 clones, under 95% of which are singletons. It was autoimmune disease history or systemic immunosuppression that excluded patients. The sequence came from an adult with an advanced solid tumor such as melanoma, head and neck, liver or kidney cancer. The sequencing here drew on CD4+ or CD8+ T cells sorted from blood, taken in a trial of the OX40 agonist ivuxolimab. The chain uses TRBV28 and TRBJ1-2; TRBD1 might be the D (5 bases). CDR3 sequence reads: CASSAWTSNYGYTF. As DNA, the CDR3 is TGTGCCAGCAGTGCCTGGACATCTAACTATGGCTACACCTTC.